In this sample, the clone carrying this TCR beta chain turned up a few times. Its specificity is not known. The sample originates from a study of identical twins. The CDR3 is 16 residues long. The ends lost 5 bases at V and 5 bases at J; junction bases unmatched: 11. Study results and limitations: Abundant beta clonotypes from cord blood had fewer insertions, unlike memory repertoires, which showed none.

One entry per CDR3 protein results from TCRdb running MiXCR on the 5' RACE reads. The repertoire holds 540,000 or so distinct CDR3 sequences, with 20% to 25% as singletons. These data also featured in a second study, about yellow fever vaccine responses in identical twins.

This chain links TRBV12-3 or TRBV12-4 with TRBJ2-3; TRBD1 matches 9 bases. The sample comprised CD4+ T cells sorted from blood. The sequence came from a young woman in good health. The CDR3 protein is CASSRQGEISLDTQYF. The CDR3 nucleotides are TGTGCCAGCAGTCGACAGGGGGAGATTTCATTAGATACGCAGTATTTT.